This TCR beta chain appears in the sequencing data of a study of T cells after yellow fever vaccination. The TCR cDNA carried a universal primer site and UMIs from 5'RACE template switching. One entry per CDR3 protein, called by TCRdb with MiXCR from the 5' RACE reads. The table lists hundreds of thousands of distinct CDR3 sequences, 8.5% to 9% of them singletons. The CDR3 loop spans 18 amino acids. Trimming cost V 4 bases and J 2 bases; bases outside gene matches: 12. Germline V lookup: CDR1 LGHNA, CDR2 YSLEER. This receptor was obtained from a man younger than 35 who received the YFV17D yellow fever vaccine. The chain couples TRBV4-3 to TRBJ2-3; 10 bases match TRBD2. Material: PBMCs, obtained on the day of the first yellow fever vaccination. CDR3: CASSPLGAGGRDTDTQYF. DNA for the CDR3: TGCGCCAGCAGCCCCCTGGGAGCGGGGGGGCGCGACACAGATACGCAGTATTTT.